This entry lists 26 T cell receptor beta chains sequenced from one sample in a study of naive and memory T cell subsets. Both TRBC1 and TRBC2 were covered by a beta constant-region primer of two equimolar oligonucleotides. TCRdb itself ran the UMI-ligation and nested PCR reads through MiXCR, one entry per CDR3 protein. Among more than 4,000 distinct CDR3 sequences listed, around 6.9% were seen once. Sequenced material: CD4+ TEMRA cells from blood. Subset meaning: effector memory re-expressing CD45RA, CD45RA+ CD27-. All receptors derive from a human donor in good health.

This clonotype appeared many times. This chain joins TRBV5-6 and TRBJ2-1; the D is unclear. V dropped 0 bases and J dropped 0 bases, with 4 bases sitting between them. Germline lookup yields CDR1 SGHDT and CDR2 YYEEEE. The CDR3 is 14 amino acids. The chain's CDR3 is CASSLADSYNEQFF. The CDR3 coding sequence is TGTGCCAGCAGCTTGGCGGACTCCTACAATGAGCAGTTCTTC.

This clonotype occurred many times. DNA for the CDR3: TGTGCCAGCAGTAATTTCCTGCGCGAGCAGTACTTC. Protein product: CASSNFLREQYF. V gene TRBV6-2 or TRBV6-3 combines with J gene TRBJ2-7; D not certain. Germline V gene data show CDR1 as MNHEY and CDR2 as SVGEGT. The CDR3 is made up of 12 amino acids. Trimming cost V 5 bases and J 6 bases, with 11 bases left between them.

The V and J genes are TRBV6-1 and TRBJ1-5; the match to TRBD1 covers 7 bases. Germline V gene lookup returns CDR1 MNHNS and CDR2 SASEGT. This CDR3 contains 15 residues. V lost 1 base to trimming and J lost 4 bases; unmatched junction nucleotides: 4. CDR3 protein: CASSEGGQKNQPQHF. In DNA, the CDR3 is TGTGCCAGCAGTGAAGGGGGACAGAAGAATCAGCCCCAGCATTTT.

This clonotype was counted many times. The genes are TRBV10-2 and TRBJ1-3; D not certain. Germline loops: CDR1 WSHSY, CDR2 SAAADI. The length of the CDR3 is 14 residues. Trimming pared 0 bases from V and 4 bases from J, leaving 7 bases between. CDR3 DNA sequence: TGCGCCAGCAGTGAGTCCAGAAAAGGAAACACCATATATTTT. Residues: CASSESRKGNTIYF.

This clonotype was counted a single time. The J gene is TRBJ2-7, the V gene TRBV6-2 or TRBV6-3; possibly TRBD2 for D (6 bases). The V and J ends lost 4 bases and 3 bases respectively, with 13 bases between them. Per germline, CDR1 MNHEY and CDR2 SVGEGT. There are 14 residues in the CDR3. CDR3 sequence: CASSSGDTYYEQYF. In DNA form, the CDR3 reads TGTGCCAGCAGTTCGGGAGACACGTACTACGAGCAGTACTTC.

This clonotype was seen many times. The chain is built from TRBV5-1 and TRBJ2-2, with TRBD2 matching 15 bases. Germline assignment: CDR1 SGHRS and CDR2 YFSETQ. J was trimmed by 2 bases and V by 0 bases; bases with no gene match: 5. The CDR3 extends over 19 amino acids. The CDR3 coding sequence is TGCGCCAGCAGCTTGGCCTTGGGACTAGCGGGAGGAAACACCGGGGAGCTGTTTTTT. This sequence encodes CASSLALGLAGGNTGELFF.

This clonotype was seen repeatedly, ten times or more. This chain links TRBV5-4 with TRBJ2-7; 11 bases are a match to TRBD2. The CDR3 consists of 15 residues. From germline, CDR1 is SGHNT and CDR2 YYREEE (reference sequence). V dropped 2 bases and J dropped 0; count of bases not matched to a gene: 1. CDR3 DNA sequence: TGTGCCAGCAGCTTAACTAGCGGGAGCTCCTACGAGCAGTACTTC. Residues: CASSLTSGSSYEQYF.

This clonotype was recorded many times. This chain connects TRBV7-7 to TRBJ2-3; D call uncertain. The germline gives CDR1 SSHAT, CDR2 FNYEAQ (reference sequence). CDR3 length: 16 residues. V lost 2 bases and J lost 3, with 15 bases in between. Here the CDR3 reads CASSLNLGVGTDTQYF. CDR3 DNA sequence: TGTGCCAGCAGCTTAAATCTGGGTGTGGGGACAGATACGCAGTATTTT.

There are a few counts of this clonotype. The chain links TRBV11-2 to TRBJ2-2; D gene uncertain. Germline CDR1 is SGHAT and CDR2 is FQNNGV. The CDR3 has 13 amino acids. V was cut by 3 bases and J by 4 bases, with 6 bases left in between. In nucleotides, the CDR3 is TGTGCCAGCAGCTTCGCGGTCACCGGGGAGCTGTTTTTT. Translation gives CASSFAVTGELFF. Combining the CDR3 with reference TRBV11-2 and TRBJ2-2 gives the whole variable domain EAGVAQSPRYKIIEKRQSVAFWCNPISGHATLYWYQQILGQGPKLLIQFQNNGVVDDSQLPKDRFSAERLKGVDSTLKIQPAKLEDSAVYLCASSFAVTGELFFGEGSRLTVL.

This clonotype was counted between two and nine times. This chain uses TRBV5-5 with TRBJ1-3; maybe TRBD1 (5 bases). Germline V CDR1 and CDR2: SGHKS, YYEKEE (reference sequence). The CDR3 contains 15 residues. Trimming took 0 bases from V and 2 from J, leaving 9 bases between them. The CDR3 bases are TGTGCCAGCAGCTTGGAGGCAGGGACTGGAAACACCATATATTTT. Amino acid sequence: CASSLEAGTGNTIYF. Variable domain in full (rest from reference TRBV5-5 and TRBJ1-3): DAGVTQSPTHLIKTRGQQVTLRCSPISGHKSVSWYQQVLGQGPQFIFQYYEKEERGRGNFPDRFSARQFPNYSSELNVNALLLGDSALYLCASSLEAGTGNTIYFGEGSWLTVV.

This clonotype was observed at least ten times. The rearrangement uses TRBV30 and TRBJ2-7; tentatively, D is TRBD1 or TRBD2 (6 bases each). This CDR3 comprises 13 residues. Trimming removed 1 base from V and 7 bases from J, with 14 bases in between. Germline V gene sequence: CDR1 GTSNPN, CDR2 SVGIG (reference sequence). CDR3 loop: CAWSGGRGGEQYF. The CDR3 bases are TGTGCCTGGAGTGGGGGCAGGGGAGGTGAGCAGTACTTC. Full variable domain (remainder filled in from reference TRBV30 and TRBJ2-7): SQTIHQWPATLVQPVGSPLSLECTVEGTSNPNLYWYRQAAGRGLQLLFYSVGIGQISSEVPQNLSASRPQDRQFILSSKKLLLSDSGFYLCAWSGGRGGEQYFGPGTRLTVT.

This clonotype showed up many times. The chain links TRBV11-1 to TRBJ1-1, with a weak D call TRBD1 (5 bases). The length of the CDR3 is 14 residues. Germline lookup yields CDR1 SGHAT and CDR2 FQDESV (reference sequence). V was shortened by 5 bases and J by 2 bases, with 12 bases between the two germline ends. The CDR3 here is CASSPTVPNTEAFF. CDR3 nucleotides: TGTGCCAGCAGCCCGACAGTTCCTAACACTGAAGCTTTCTTT.

V and J are TRBV27 and TRBJ2-7; a possible D gene is TRBD1 (6 bases). The V end was cut by 1 base, the J end by 3 bases, with 19 bases between. Per the germline V gene, CDR1 is MNHEY and CDR2 is SMNVEV (reference sequence). The CDR3 spans 17 residues. As DNA, the CDR3 is TGTGCCAGCAGTTTATTTTTAGGTGGGGGCTACCTCTACGAGCAGTACTTC. This codes for CASSLFLGGGYLYEQYF.

This clonotype came up many times. The V call is TRBV5-6, the J call TRBJ2-1, with TRBD2 identical over 11 bases. CDR3 length equals 16 residues. V lost 6 bases to trimming and J lost 12 bases; unmatched junction nucleotides: 17. Germline V gene data show CDR1 as SGHDT and CDR2 as YYEEEE. In DNA form, the CDR3 reads TGTGCCAGCAACAACCCCGGGACTAGCGGTAGGATGGGGCAGTTCTTC. It specifies CASNNPGTSGRMGQFF.

This clonotype was recorded many times. V usage is TRBV3-1 and J usage is TRBJ2-1; D gene ambiguous. Germline CDR1 and CDR2: LGHDT and YNNKEL (reference sequence). V was pared by 3 bases and J by 1 base, with 10 bases between. This CDR3 is 15 amino acids long. CDR3 sequence reads: CASSQAASSYNEQFF. The CDR3, as DNA: TGTGCCAGCAGCCAGGCAGCTTCGTCCTACAATGAGCAGTTCTTC.

With respect to this clonotype: A much more abundant neighbour one base away suggests this may be a read error. The chain combines TRBV28 with TRBJ2-1; TRBD2 agrees at 9 bases. There are 17 residues in the CDR3. CDR1 is MDHEN, CDR2 SYDVKM, per germline. The chain's CDR3 is CASSTTGLAHSNNEQFF. CDR3 DNA sequence: TGTGCCAGCAGCACCACGGGACTAGCCCACTCCAACAATGAGCAGTTCTTC.

The CDR3 region is CASSVGFNEQYF. Written as DNA, the CDR3 is TGTGCCAGCAGTGTCGGGTTTAACGAGCAGTACTTC. This sequence joins TRBV2 and TRBJ2-7; D is undetermined. Per the germline V gene, CDR1 is SNHLY and CDR2 is FYNNEI. The CDR3 has 12 amino acids. Trimming took 4 bases from V and 5 from J, leaving 9 bases between them. Looking up the rest from reference TRBV2 and TRBJ2-7 gives the full variable domain: EPEVTQTPSHQVTQMGQEVILRCVPISNHLYFYWYRQILGQKVEFLVSFYNNEISEKSEIFDDQFSVERPDGSNFTLKIRSTKLEDSAMYFCASSVGFNEQYFGPGTRLTVT.

This clonotype was counted only a few times. The chain links TRBV14 to TRBJ2-7; 9 positions agree with TRBD2. Germline V gives CDR1 SGHDN, CDR2 FVKESK. The V segment lost 4 bases and the J segment 3 bases; nucleotides outside the gene matches: 10. This CDR3 is 16 amino acids long. CDR3 bases: TGTGCCAGCAGCCCCTTGGTCTGGACTAGCGTCTACGAGCAGTACTTC. It codes for CASSPLVWTSVYEQYF.

Relative to its sample, this clonotype is medium-sized. The V call is TRBV28, the J call TRBJ2-7, with TRBD1 matching over 7 bases. Germline CDR1 reads MDHEN; CDR2 reads SYDVKM. This CDR3 is built from 16 residues. After removal of 6 bases from V and 1 base from J, the junction contained 12 bases not matched to a gene. CDR3 coding DNA: TGTGCCAGCAGCCCATCCAGGGGGTTTCTGTCCTACGAGCAGTACTTC. Translated: CASSPSRGFLSYEQYF.

The chain uses TRBV11-2 and TRBJ1-4, with D possibly matching TRBD1 (5 bases). Trimming left V 8 bases short and J 8 bases short, with 15 bases between. This CDR3 has 13 amino acids. CDR1 is SGHAT, CDR2 FQNNGV, per germline. The CDR3 coding sequence is TGTGCCAGCTCTTTTGGGGACGAAGAAAAACTGTTTTTT. Amino acid sequence: CASSFGDEEKLFF. Based on the CDR3 plus reference TRBV11-2 and TRBJ1-4, the full variable domain is EAGVAQSPRYKIIEKRQSVAFWCNPISGHATLYWYQQILGQGPKLLIQFQNNGVVDDSQLPKDRFSAERLKGVDSTLKIQPAKLEDSAVYLCASSFGDEEKLFFGSGTQLSVL.

This clonotype was observed many times. The CDR3 region is CSVDIGSTEAFF. In DNA, the CDR3 is TGCAGCGTTGATATAGGGAGCACTGAAGCTTTCTTT. The chain uses TRBV29-1 and TRBJ1-1; D is ambiguous. CDR3 length equals 12 residues. Trimming removed 3 bases at V and 4 bases at J, with 9 bases between. The germline V gene encodes CDR1 SQVTM and CDR2 ANQGSEA.

The chain combines TRBV6-2 or TRBV6-3 with TRBJ1-1, with D maybe TRBD1 (5 bases). CDR1 and CDR2 from the germline V gene are MNHEY and SVGEGT. There are 14 residues in the CDR3. The V and J ends lost 8 bases and 0 bases respectively, with 13 bases between them. CDR3 DNA: TGTGCCAGCTGGGATCAGGGCTTGAACACTGAAGCTTTCTTT. Its translation is CASWDQGLNTEAFF.

This clonotype was counted ten times or more. V is TRBV27 and J is TRBJ2-3, with 9 nucleotides matching TRBD2. CDR1 and CDR2 (germline): MNHEY, SMNVEV (reference sequence). J was trimmed by 0 bases and V by 2 bases; bases with no gene match: 6. The CDR3 runs to 17 residues. The DNA for the CDR3 is TGTGCCAGCAGTTTACCCGGACTAGCGAGCAGCACAGATACGCAGTATTTT. The encoded protein is CASSLPGLASSTDTQYF.

The rearrangement links TRBV5-1 to TRBJ2-3; D may be TRBD1 or TRBD2 (5 bases each). This CDR3 has 17 amino acids. Germline lookup yields CDR1 SGHRS and CDR2 YFSETQ. The ends were cut back, 0 bases at V and 3 bases at J, with 17 bases in the middle. CDR3 nucleotide sequence: TGCGCCAGCAGCTTGGGGCTAGCTAAGGGGTTAACAGATACGCAGTATTTT. This translates into CASSLGLAKGLTDTQYF.

In its sample, this clonotype was seen many times. The chain employs TRBV12-3 or TRBV12-4 and TRBJ2-3, with D tentatively TRBD2 (5 bases). There are 12 residues in the CDR3. V was pared by 2 bases and J by 8 bases, with 8 bases between. The CDR3 loop is CASSLSGATQYF. In DNA, the CDR3 is TGTGCCAGCAGTTTAAGCGGCGCTACGCAGTATTTT.

In its sample, this clonotype was seen many times. This chain joins TRBV5-1 and TRBJ2-2; 12 positions agree with TRBD2. This CDR3 has 16 amino acids. J gave up 5 bases and V 7 bases, and 9 bases lay outside the gene matches. Germline-derived CDR1 and CDR2 are SGHRS and YFSETQ. DNA for the CDR3: TGCGCCAGCCGACTAGCGGGAGTCCCGGGGACCGGGGAGCTGTTTTTT. Its protein is CASRLAGVPGTGELFF.